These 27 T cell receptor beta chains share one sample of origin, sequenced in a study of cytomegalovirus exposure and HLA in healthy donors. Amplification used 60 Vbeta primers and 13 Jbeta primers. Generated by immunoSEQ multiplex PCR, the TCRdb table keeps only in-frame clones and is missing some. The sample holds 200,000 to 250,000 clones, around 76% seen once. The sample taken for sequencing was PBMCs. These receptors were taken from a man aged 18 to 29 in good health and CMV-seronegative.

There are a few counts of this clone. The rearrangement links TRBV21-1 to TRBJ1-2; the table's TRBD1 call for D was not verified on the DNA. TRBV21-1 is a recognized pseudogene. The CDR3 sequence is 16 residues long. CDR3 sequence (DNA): TGTGCCAGCAGCTTTCAAAGCCGACAGGGAAACTATGGCTACACCTTC. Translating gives CASSFQSRQGNYGYTF.

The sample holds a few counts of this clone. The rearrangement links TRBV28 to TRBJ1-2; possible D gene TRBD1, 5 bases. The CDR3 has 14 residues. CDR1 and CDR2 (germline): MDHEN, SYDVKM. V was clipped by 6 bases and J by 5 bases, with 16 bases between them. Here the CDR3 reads CASRRVTGGYGYTF. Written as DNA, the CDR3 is TGTGCCAGCAGGCGAGTGACTGGGGGGTATGGCTACACCTTC.

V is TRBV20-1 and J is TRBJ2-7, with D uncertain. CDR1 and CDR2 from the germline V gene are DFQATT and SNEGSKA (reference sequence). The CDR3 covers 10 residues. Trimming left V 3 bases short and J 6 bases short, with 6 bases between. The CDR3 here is CSASTTEQYF. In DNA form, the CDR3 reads TGCAGTGCTAGTACTACCGAGCAGTACTTC.

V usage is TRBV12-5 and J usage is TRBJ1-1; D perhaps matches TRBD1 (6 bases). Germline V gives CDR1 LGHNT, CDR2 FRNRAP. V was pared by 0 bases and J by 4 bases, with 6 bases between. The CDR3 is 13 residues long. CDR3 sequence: CASGLVGGTEAFF. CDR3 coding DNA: TGTGCTAGTGGTTTGGTAGGGGGCACTGAAGCTTTCTTT.

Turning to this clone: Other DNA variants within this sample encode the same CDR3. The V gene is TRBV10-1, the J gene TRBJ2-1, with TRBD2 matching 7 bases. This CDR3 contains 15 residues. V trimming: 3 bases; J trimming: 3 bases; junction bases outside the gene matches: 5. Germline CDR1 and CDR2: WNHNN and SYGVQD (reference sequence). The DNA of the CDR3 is TGCGCCAGCAGTGAATCTAGCGGAGGCTACAATGAGCAGTTCTTC. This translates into CASSESSGGYNEQFF.

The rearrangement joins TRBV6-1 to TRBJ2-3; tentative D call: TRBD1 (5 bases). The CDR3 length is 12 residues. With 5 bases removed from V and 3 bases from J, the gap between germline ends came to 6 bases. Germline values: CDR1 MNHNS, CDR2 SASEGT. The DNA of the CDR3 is TGTGCCAGCAGTCAGGGAACAGATACGCAGTATTTT. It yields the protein CASSQGTDTQYF.

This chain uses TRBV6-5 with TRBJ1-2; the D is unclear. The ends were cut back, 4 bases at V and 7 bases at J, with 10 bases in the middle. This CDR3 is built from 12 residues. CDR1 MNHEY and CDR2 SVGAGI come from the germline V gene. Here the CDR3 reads CASSSNMAGYTF. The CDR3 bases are TGTGCCAGCAGTTCAAATATGGCTGGCTACACCTTC.

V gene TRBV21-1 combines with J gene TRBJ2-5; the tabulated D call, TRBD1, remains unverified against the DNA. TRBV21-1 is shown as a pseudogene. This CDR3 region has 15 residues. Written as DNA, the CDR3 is TGTGCCAGCAGCAAAAGGACAGGGGAGGTGGAGACCCAGTACTTC. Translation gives CASSKRTGEVETQYF.

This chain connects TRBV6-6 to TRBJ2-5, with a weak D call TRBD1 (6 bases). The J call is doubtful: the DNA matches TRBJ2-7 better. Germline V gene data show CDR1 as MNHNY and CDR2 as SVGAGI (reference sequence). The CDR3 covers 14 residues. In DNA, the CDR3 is TGTGCCAGCAGTGTCTCCACAGGGTCCTACGAGCAGTACTTC. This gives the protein CASSVSTGSYEQYF.

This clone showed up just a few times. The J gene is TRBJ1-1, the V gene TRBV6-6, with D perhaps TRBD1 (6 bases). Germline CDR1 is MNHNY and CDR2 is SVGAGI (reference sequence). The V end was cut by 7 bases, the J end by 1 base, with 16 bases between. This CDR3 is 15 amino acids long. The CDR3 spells CASTLRGGGNTEAFF. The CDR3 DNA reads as TGTGCCAGCACTCTGAGGGGGGGTGGGAACACTGAAGCTTTCTTT.

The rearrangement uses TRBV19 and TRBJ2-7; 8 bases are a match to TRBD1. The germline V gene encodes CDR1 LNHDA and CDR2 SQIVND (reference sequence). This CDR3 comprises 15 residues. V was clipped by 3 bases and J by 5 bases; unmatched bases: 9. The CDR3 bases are TGTGCCAGTAGTATCTTCCCAGGGGGCGCGAACGAGCAGTACTTC. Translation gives CASSIFPGGANEQYF.

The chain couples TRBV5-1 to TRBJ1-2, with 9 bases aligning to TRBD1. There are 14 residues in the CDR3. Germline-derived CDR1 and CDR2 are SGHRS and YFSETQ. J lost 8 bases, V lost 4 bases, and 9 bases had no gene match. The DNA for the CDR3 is TGCGCCAGCAGCGACCGGGACAGGGCAGGGGGCTACACCTTC. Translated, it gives CASSDRDRAGGYTF. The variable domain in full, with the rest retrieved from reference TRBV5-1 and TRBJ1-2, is KAGVTQTPRYLIKTRGQQVTLSCSPISGHRSVSWYQQTPGQGLQFLFEYFSETQRNKGNFPGRFSGRQFSNSRSEMNVSTLELGDSALYLCASSDRDRAGGYTFGSGTRLTVV.

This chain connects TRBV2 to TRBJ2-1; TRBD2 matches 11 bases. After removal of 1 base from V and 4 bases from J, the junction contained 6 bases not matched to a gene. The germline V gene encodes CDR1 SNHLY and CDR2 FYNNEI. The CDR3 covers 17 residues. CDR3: CASSEGVAGGPYNEQFF. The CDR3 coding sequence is TGTGCCAGCAGTGAAGGGGTAGCGGGAGGGCCTTACAATGAGCAGTTCTTC.

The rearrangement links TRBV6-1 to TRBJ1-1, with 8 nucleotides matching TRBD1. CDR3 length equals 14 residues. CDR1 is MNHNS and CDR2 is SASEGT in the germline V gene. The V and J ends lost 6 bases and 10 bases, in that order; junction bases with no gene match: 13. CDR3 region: CASRTTGQEIGAFF. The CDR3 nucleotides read TGTGCCAGCAGGACTACGGGACAGGAAATAGGAGCTTTCTTT.

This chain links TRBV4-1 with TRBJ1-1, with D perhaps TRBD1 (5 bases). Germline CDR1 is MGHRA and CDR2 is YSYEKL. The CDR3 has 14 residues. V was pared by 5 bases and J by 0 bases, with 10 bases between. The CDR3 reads CASSGRALNTEAFF. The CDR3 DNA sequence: TGCGCCAGCAGCGGCAGGGCCTTGAACACTGAAGCTTTCTTT.

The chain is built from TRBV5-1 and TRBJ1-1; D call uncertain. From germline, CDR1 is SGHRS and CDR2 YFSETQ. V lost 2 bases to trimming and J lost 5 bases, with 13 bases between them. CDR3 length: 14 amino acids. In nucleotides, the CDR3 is TGCGCCAGCAGCTTAGAACAGTTGGGTACTGAAGCTTTCTTT. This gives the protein CASSLEQLGTEAFF.

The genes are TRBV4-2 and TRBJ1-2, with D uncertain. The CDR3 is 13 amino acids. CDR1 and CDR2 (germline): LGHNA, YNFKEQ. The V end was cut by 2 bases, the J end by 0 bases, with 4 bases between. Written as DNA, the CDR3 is TGTGCCAGCAGCCAACCAGCTAACTATGGCTACACCTTC. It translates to CASSQPANYGYTF.

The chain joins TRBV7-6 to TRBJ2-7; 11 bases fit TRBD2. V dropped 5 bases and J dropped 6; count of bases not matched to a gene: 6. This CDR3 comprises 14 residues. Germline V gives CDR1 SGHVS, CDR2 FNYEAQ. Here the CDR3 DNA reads TGTGCCAGCAGCCTTAGCGGGAGGGCCCCCGAGCAGTACTTC. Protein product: CASSLSGRAPEQYF.

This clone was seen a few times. The CDR3 here is CASSLTGTSNEKLFF. DNA of the CDR3: TGCGCCAGCAGCTTAACCGGGACATCTAATGAAAAACTGTTTTTT. V is TRBV5-1 and J is TRBJ1-4; perhaps TRBD1 as D (6 bases). Trimming stripped 2 bases from V and 3 bases from J, with 11 bases between. The V gene's germline CDR1 is SGHRS and CDR2 YFSETQ. There are 15 residues in the CDR3.

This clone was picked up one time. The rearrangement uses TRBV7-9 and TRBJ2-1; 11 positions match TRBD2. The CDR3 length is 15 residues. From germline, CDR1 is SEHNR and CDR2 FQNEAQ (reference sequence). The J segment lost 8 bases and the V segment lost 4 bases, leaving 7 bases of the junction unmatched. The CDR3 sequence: CASSSGLAGVDEQFF. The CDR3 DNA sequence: TGTGCCAGCAGCTCCGGACTAGCGGGTGTAGATGAGCAGTTCTTC.

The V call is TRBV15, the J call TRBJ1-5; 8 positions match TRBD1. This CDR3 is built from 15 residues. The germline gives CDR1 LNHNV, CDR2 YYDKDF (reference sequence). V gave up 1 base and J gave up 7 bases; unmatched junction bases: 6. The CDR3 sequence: CATSRVGTGGQPQHF. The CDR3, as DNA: TGTGCCACCAGCAGAGTAGGGACAGGCGGCCAGCCCCAGCATTTT.

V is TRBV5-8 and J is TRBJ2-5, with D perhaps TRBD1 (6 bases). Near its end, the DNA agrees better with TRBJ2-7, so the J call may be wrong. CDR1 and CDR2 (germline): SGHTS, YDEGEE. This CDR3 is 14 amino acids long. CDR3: CASSFPRQVYEQYF. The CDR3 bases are TGTGCCAGCAGCTTTCCTCGACAGGTTTACGAGCAGTACTTC.

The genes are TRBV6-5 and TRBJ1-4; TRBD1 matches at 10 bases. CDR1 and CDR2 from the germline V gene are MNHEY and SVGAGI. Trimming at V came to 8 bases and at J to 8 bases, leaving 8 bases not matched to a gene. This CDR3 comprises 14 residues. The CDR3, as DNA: TGTGCCAGCGGACCCGACAGGGGGCGGGAAAAACTGTTTTTT. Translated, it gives CASGPDRGREKLFF.

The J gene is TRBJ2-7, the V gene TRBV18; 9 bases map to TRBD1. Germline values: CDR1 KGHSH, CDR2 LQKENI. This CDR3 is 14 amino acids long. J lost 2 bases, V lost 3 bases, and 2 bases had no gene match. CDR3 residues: CASSPRDRAYEQYF. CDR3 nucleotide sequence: TGTGCCAGCTCACCTCGGGACAGGGCCTACGAGCAGTACTTC.

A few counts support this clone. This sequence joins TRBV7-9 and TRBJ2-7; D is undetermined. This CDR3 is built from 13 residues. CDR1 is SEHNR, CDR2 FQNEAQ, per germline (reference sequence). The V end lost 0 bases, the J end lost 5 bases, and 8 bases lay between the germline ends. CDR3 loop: CASSLAIFHEQYF. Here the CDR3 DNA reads TGTGCCAGCAGCTTAGCTATCTTCCACGAGCAGTACTTC.

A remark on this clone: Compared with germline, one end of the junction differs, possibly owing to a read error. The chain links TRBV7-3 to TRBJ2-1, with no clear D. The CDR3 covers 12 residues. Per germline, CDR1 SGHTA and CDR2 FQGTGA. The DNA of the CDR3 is TGTTCCAGCAGCTTAAACGCGAATGAGCAGTTCTTC. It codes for CSSSLNANEQFF.

The DNA of the CDR3 is TGTGCCAGCTCACGGTTCGGGGGCACAGATACGCAGTATTTT. Its translation is CASSRFGGTDTQYF. V gene TRBV6-4 combines with J gene TRBJ2-3, with D tentatively TRBD2 (5 bases). V dropped 8 bases and J dropped 1 base, with 13 bases sitting between them. In germline, CDR1 is MRHNA, CDR2 SNTAGT. The CDR3 contains 14 residues.